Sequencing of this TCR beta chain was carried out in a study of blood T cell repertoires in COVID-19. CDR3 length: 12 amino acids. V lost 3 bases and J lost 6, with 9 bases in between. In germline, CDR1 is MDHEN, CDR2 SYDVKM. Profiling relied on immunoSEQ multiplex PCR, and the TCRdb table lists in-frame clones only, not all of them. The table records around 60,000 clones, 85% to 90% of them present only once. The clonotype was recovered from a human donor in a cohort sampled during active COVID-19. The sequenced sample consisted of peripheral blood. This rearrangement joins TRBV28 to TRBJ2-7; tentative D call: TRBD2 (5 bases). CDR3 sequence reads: CASSFPDSEQYF. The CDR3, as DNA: TGTGCCAGCAGTTTTCCGGACTCCGAGCAGTACTTC.